Each of the 5 T cell receptor beta chains below was sequenced from the same sample in a study of OX40 agonist ivuxolimab in advanced cancers. The table came from immunoSEQ multiplex PCR; TCRdb's copy has only in-frame clones and leaves some out. The sample lists about 73,000 clones, about 80% seen once, with around 2.4% in the top ten. The input for sequencing was CD4+ or CD8+ T cells sorted from blood, taken in a trial of the OX40 agonist ivuxolimab. Receptor source: an adult with an advanced solid tumor such as melanoma, head and neck, liver or kidney cancer.

The chain uses TRBV7-9 and TRBJ2-7, with D hard to call. Between the trimmed V and J ends, which lost 4 bases and 2 bases, there was a span of 3 bases. The CDR3 is made up of 11 amino acids. Germline CDR1 SEHNR, CDR2 FQNEAQ (reference sequence). CDR3 sequence reads: CASSYTYEQYF. The DNA for the CDR3 is TGTGCCAGCAGCTATACCTACGAGCAGTACTTC.

The chain combines TRBV27 with TRBJ2-3; 7 bases agree with TRBD2. The CDR3 spans 15 residues. Per the germline V gene, CDR1 is MNHEY and CDR2 is SMNVEV (reference sequence). The trim removed 8 bases at V and 1 base at J, leaving 9 bases unmatched. The CDR3 reads CASQLGGAGTDTQYF. The CDR3 DNA reads as TGTGCCAGCCAACTGGGAGGGGCTGGCACAGATACGCAGTATTTT.

V gene TRBV9 combines with J gene TRBJ2-7; D not resolved. This CDR3 spans 13 amino acids. Germline CDR1 SGDLS, CDR2 YYNGEE. Deletions cut 0 bases from V and 3 bases from J, with 7 bases between. The CDR3 region is CASSVEGSYEQYF. DNA for the CDR3: TGTGCCAGCAGCGTAGAGGGTAGCTACGAGCAGTACTTC. The whole variable domain, filled in from reference TRBV9 and TRBJ2-7, reads DSGVTQTPKHLITATGQRVTLRCSPRSGDLSVYWYQQSLDQGLQFLIQYYNGEERAKGNILERFSAQQFPDLHSELNLSSLELGDSALYFCASSVEGSYEQYFGPGTRLTVT.

This clone was found once. This chain connects TRBV7-8 to TRBJ1-2, with D possibly being TRBD1 (5 bases). CDR1 is SGHVS and CDR2 is FQNEAQ in the germline V gene. Trimming cost V 5 bases and J 3 bases, with 10 bases left between them. The CDR3 has 13 amino acids. Here the CDR3 reads CASSPRGDYGYTF. The CDR3 DNA reads TGTGCCAGCAGCCCTCGAGGGGACTATGGCTACACCTTC.

The chain combines TRBV7-2 with TRBJ2-3, with 8 bases fitting TRBD2. V gave up 6 bases and J gave up 0 bases; unmatched junction bases: 5. CDR1 is SGHTA and CDR2 is FQGNSA in the germline V gene. This CDR3 comprises 15 residues. CDR3 in amino acids: CASSVLAASTDTQYF. The CDR3 bases are TGTGCCAGCAGTGTACTAGCGGCTAGCACAGATACGCAGTATTTT.